The 4 T cell receptor beta chains presented below share a single source sample, sequenced in a study of shared clonotypes between healthy human individuals. CD8 cells classed as naive were CD45RO-negative and positively selected for CCR7, excluding terminally differentiated effector memory CD45RA+ cells. Here immunoSEQ multiplex PCR was the method, and the copy in TCRdb shows in-frame clones only, minus some. Among about 580,000 clones listed, roughly 98% were seen once. The sample consisted of naive CD8+ T cells sorted from blood. Receptor source: a man aged 25-45 years in good health.

The chain combines TRBV5-4 with TRBJ2-3; possible D gene TRBD1, 6 bases. This CDR3 is built from 16 residues. Per germline, CDR1 SGHNT and CDR2 YYREEE (reference sequence). V dropped 0 bases and J dropped 1 base, with 12 bases sitting between them. The CDR3 bases are TGTGCCAGCAGCTTGGCCCTCAGGGGAGGCACAGATACGCAGTATTTT. Translated, it gives CASSLALRGGTDTQYF.

V and J are TRBV27 and TRBJ2-7; D could derive from TRBD1 or TRBD2 (5 bases each). V shed 5 bases and J shed 3 bases, with 11 bases lying between them. The length of the CDR3 is 13 residues. Germline V gene data show CDR1 as MNHEY and CDR2 as SMNVEV (reference sequence). The chain's CDR3 is CASSPGTIYEQYF. Here the CDR3 DNA reads TGTGCCAGCAGTCCTGGGACGATCTACGAGCAGTACTTC.

In DNA, the CDR3 is TGTGCCAGCAGTAAAGGGTTGGAGACCCAGTACTTC. This encodes CASSKGLETQYF. The rearrangement joins TRBV25-1 to TRBJ2-5; D is ambiguous. Between the trimmed V and J ends, which lost 5 bases and 5 bases, there was a span of 9 bases. The CDR3 is 12 residues long. Germline V lookup: CDR1 MGHDK, CDR2 SYGVNS.

The J gene is TRBJ1-4, the V gene TRBV27, with D unclear. V gave up 4 bases and J gave up 0 bases, with 12 bases separating them. This CDR3 region has 16 residues. CDR1 is MNHEY, CDR2 SMNVEV, per germline (reference sequence). CDR3 nucleotides: TGTGCCAGCAGTTCAGACCCGTATGCAACTAATGAAAAACTGTTTTTT. It specifies CASSSDPYATNEKLFF.